The TCR beta chain under discussion was sequenced for a study of T cell repertoires in cytomegalovirus infection. TCRdb processed the reads anew with MiXCR; each CDR3 protein has one entry. The sample carries about 310,000 distinct CDR3 sequences, roughly 17% recorded once. A remark on this clonotype: The antigen remains undetermined. Its ends do not fully match the called genes, so a read error is possible.

Study outcomes and limitations: Public TCR beta family frequency separated CMV-and-HLA carriers, including in an independent cohort. CMV-specific TCR beta clonotypes restricted by HLA-C dominated the ex vivo response.

The CDR3 is made up of 18 amino acids. Specimen: PBMCs. The chain combines TRBV5-3 with TRBJ2-3, with D perhaps TRBD1 (6 bases). TRBV5-3 is classed as an ORF, of uncertain function. This TCR was recovered from a human donor in good health (CMV status not recorded). Some clones in this sample may be carry-over from other donors' samples. CDR3 coding DNA: TGTGCCAGCAGCTTGGGGGCCGCGGCGAGCGATGTAGGTGATACGCAGTATTTT. It specifies CASSLGAAASDVGDTQYF.